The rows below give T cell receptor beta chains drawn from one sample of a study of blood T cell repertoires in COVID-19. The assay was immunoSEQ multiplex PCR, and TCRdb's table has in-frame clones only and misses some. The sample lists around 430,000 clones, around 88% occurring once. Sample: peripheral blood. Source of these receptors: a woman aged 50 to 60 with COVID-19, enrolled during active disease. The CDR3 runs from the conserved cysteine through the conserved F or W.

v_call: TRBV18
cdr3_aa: CASSSRQGDYEQYF

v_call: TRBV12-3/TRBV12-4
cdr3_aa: CASSKGLRGYTF

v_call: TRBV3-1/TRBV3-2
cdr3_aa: CASSPHRGGSSGNTIYF

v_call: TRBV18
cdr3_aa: CASSPSGNRGQGKHEQYF

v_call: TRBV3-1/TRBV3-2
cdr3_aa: CASSQGQGGYQPQHF

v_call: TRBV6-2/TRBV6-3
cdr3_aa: CASSSGTGGISFYEQYF

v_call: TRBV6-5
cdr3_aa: CASRSTGDGEQYF

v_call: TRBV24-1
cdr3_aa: CATSDTRGYGYTF

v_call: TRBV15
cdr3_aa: CATSRRTSGTDTQYF

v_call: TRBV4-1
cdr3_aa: CASSHPESYGYTF

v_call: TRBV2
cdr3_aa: CASSLQGVTNYGYTF

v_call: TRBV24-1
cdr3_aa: CATSDPDIGYTF

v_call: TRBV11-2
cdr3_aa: CASSLYVDTQYF

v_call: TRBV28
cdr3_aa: CASSSETHRVGEQYF

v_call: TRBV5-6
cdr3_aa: CASKHRGVNYGYTF

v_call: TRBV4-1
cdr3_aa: CASSQDPGGYTEAFF

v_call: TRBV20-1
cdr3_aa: CSASSGSGGYEQYF

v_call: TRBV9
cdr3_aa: CASSLTGTGELFF

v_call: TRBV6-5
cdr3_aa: CASSYSGGGRPYEQYF

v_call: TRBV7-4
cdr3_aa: CASSEGRGSSNQPQHF

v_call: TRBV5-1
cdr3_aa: CASSASGYEQYF

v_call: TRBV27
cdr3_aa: CASAPPSSVNTEAFF

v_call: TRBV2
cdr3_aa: CASPRGLVRGNEQFF

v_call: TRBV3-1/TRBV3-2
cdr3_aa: CASSRAGDSPLHF

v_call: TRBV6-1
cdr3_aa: CASREPWTSDGTDTQYF

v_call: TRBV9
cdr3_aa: CASSGRQGTNEKLFF

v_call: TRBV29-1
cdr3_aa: CSGSSGGNTEAFF

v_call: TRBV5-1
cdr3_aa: CASRGGTGNYEQYF

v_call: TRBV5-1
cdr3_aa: CASSPVQGMGTEAFF

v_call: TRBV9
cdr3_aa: CASSQGGTEAFF

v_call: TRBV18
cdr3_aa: CASSPGGGTDTQYF

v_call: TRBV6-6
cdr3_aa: CASRDSKANTQYF

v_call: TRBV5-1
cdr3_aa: CASSILGQGRYNYGYTF

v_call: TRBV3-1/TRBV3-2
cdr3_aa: CASSLHRDSEQFF

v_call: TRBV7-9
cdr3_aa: CASSPNRVESYTF

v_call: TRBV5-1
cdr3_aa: CASSFAGLSGANVLTF

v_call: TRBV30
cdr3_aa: CAWSVGGTGELFF

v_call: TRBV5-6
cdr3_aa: CASSRAYRGSNEKLFF

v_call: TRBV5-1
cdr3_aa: CASSPVGGTTEAFF

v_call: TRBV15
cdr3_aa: CATSRAHNGATEAFF

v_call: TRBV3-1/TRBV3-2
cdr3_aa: CASSWGHLSGNTIYF